Below are 7 T cell receptor beta chains sequenced from a single sample in a study of technical replicates of blood from a few donors. Profiling relied on immunoSEQ multiplex PCR, and the TCRdb table lists in-frame clones only, not all of them. The sample carries about 59,000 clones, more than 95% recorded once. Sequenced material: T cells isolated from PBMCs. The receptors stem from a human donor in good health.

V gene TRBV4-1 combines with J gene TRBJ2-7; 8 nucleotides line up with TRBD2. The CDR3 has 16 amino acids. Germline assignment: CDR1 MGHRA and CDR2 YSYEKL. V was clipped by 0 bases and J by 5 bases; unmatched bases: 9. CDR3 nucleotides: TGCGCCAGCAGCCAAGACCCGGGACTAGTTGGTAACGAGCAGTACTTC. Protein product: CASSQDPGLVGNEQYF.

This CDR3 reads CASRPTRVSNEKLFF. DNA for the CDR3: TGTGCCAGCAGGCCTACCCGTGTGTCTAATGAAAAACTGTTTTTT. The chain has TRBV2 and TRBJ1-4; no definite D call. Germline V gives CDR1 SNHLY, CDR2 FYNNEI. This CDR3 region has 15 residues. Trimming took off 6 bases at V and 3 bases at J, with 14 bases between the two ends.

The chain links TRBV4-2 to TRBJ2-7, with TRBD1 identical over 7 bases. The germline gives CDR1 LGHNA, CDR2 YNFKEQ. The CDR3 is 15 residues long. The trim removed 1 base at V and 2 bases at J, leaving 5 bases unmatched. The CDR3 DNA follows: TGTGCCAGCAGCCAAGGACACGGGACAGCCTACGAGCAGTACTTC. It translates to CASSQGHGTAYEQYF.

The chain employs TRBV19 and TRBJ2-6, with TRBD1 matching over 7 bases. The CDR3 contains 17 residues. V shed 6 bases, J shed 4 bases, and the junction held 12 bases outside the gene matches. Germline CDR1 LNHDA, CDR2 SQIVND (reference sequence). The DNA of the CDR3 is TGTGCCAGTAGGCCTACCGGGACAGTCGCCGGGGCCAACGTCCTGACTTTC. Protein product: CASRPTGTVAGANVLTF.

The chain is built from TRBV27 and TRBJ1-1; D gene ambiguous. Germline V gene sequence: CDR1 MNHEY, CDR2 SMNVEV (reference sequence). The CDR3 spans 15 residues. V was shortened by 4 bases and J by 0 bases, with 12 bases between the two germline ends. CDR3 in amino acids: CASSSETRLNTEAFF. DNA of the CDR3: TGTGCCAGCAGTTCAGAGACACGCTTGAACACTGAAGCTTTCTTT.

The chain combines TRBV5-1 with TRBJ1-1, with TRBD1 as a possible D gene (5 bases). The CDR3 covers 16 residues. The germline V gene has CDR1 SGHRS and CDR2 YFSETQ. Trimming took 4 bases from V and 0 from J, leaving 16 bases between them. The CDR3 protein is CASSTHLGGVNTEAFF. DNA of the CDR3: TGCGCCAGCAGCACACACTTGGGGGGGGTGAACACTGAAGCTTTCTTT.

The CDR3 nucleotides read TGTGCCGGTCGGGGGGTTTCCGGGGAGCTGTTTTTT. Protein product: CAGRGVSGELFF. The chain joins TRBV28 to TRBJ2-2, with 7 bases fitting TRBD2. V was pared by 11 bases and J by 6 bases, with 6 bases of the junction left unmatched. Germline CDR1 MDHEN, CDR2 SYDVKM. The CDR3 has 12 residues.